The entry below gives a single T cell receptor (beta chain) sequence along with its context. Its antigen is still unknown. Per-nucleotide qualities are absent, and no much larger clonotype sits a single base away. The CDR3 holds 12 amino acids from the cysteine to the phenylalanine. Here the CDR3 DNA is all that survives: 36 bases in frame from base 1. The junction shows trimming of 2 bases on V and 2 bases on J, plus 3 bases between the germline ends. The immunoSEQ Assay, a bias-controlled multiplex PCR, was used to amplify TCRbeta CDR3 regions from genomic DNA. Per the original workflow: The number of nucleated cells in each sample was estimated by amplification of reference gene primers within the assay. Sequence reads were collapsed and filtered to measure the absolute abundance of every unique TCRbeta CDR3 rearrangement. For each sample, productive Simpson clonality was calculated as the square root of Simpson's diversity index across productive rearrangements. TCRdb's version of the immuneACCESS table is confined to in-frame rearrangements and falls short of the full clone set. An unresolved V gene accounts for under half of the shortfall where checked; the remainder is of unknown origin. That table furnishes V, J and clone size, whereas the DNA furnished D and trimming. For this sample the table gives approximately 100,000 clones, of which approximately 90% were detected only once. Jointly, the top ten make up about 18% of the sample.

The collaborating institutions used their own protocols to collect whole blood in K2EDTA tubes. Collaborator samples were shipped for TCRbeta analysis as frozen whole blood, isolated PBMCs, or DNA extracted from either sample type. This entry comes from a study of blood T cell repertoires in COVID-19 (dated by TCRdb to about 2020). Broadly, across the study: Collaborator samples came from the United States, Italy and Spain and covered acute and convalescent phases of COVID-19. Samples were obtained from the ongoing ImmuneRACE study (first 160 participants) and from 1,254 subjects provided by 6 global collaborators. The prospective study material was composed of cDNA or gDNA derived from T cells, B-cell-depleted T cells, or PBMCs. The repertoires were released in a freely available public database meant as a resource for research on the immune response to SARS-CoV-2. Nearly every sample came with metadata listing a de-identified subject ID, COVID-19 status, age in years and sex. Where HLA class I and class II types were available, the types were taken from metadata supplied by the sample provider, not from assay-based typing. Subjects who had been exposed to COVID-19, were actively infected with it, or had recovered from it provided the deeply sampled blood TCRbeta repertoires that made up the dataset. Results and caveats for the whole study, not just this receptor: The quantity of clinical and demographic metadata differed by source and by participant and was supplied without curation.

This chain is built from TRBV12-3 or TRBV12-4 and TRBJ1-1, with the D gene too uncertain to name. The clonotype was recovered from a human donor with acute or convalescent COVID-19. The donor label of this sample is uncertain. Sequencing used peripheral blood. The CDR3: CASSLSNTEAFF. The DNA sequence is given as TGTGCCAGCAGTTTATCTAACACTGAAGCTTTCTTT.